This is a list of T cell receptor beta chains from one sample in a study of T-cell reconstitution after alpha-beta-depleted transplantation in children. MiXCR, applied by TCRdb to the PCR reads, yields one record per CDR3 protein. The repertoire holds hundreds of thousands of distinct CDR3 sequences, approximately 15% seen once, with around 44% in the top ten. Sequencing used PBMCs, mostly from graft donor cells, obtained 360 days after TCRalphabeta/CD19-depleted stem cell transplant. The receptors were gathered from a male patient between 2 and 15 years old who had a stem cell transplant for acute lymphoblastic leukemia, so the T cells may come from the graft donor. Each CDR3 is given with its conserved first and last residue. The order of the fields is J gene, V gene, clone size, D gene, CDR3 protein, CDR3 DNA. The D gene is left open where the match is weak. Only part of the rows carry a size: once, few, many, or a class if the clone is expanded.

TRBJ2-5	TRBV2	few	-	CAGLRPVLGNQETQYF	TGTGCCGGGCTACGACCCGTTCTAGGGAACCAAGAGACCCAGTACTTC
TRBJ1-5	TRBV20-1	few	-	CSAREVRMSARDSNQPQHF	TGCAGTGCTAGAGAGGTACGGATGTCAGCGAGAGATAGCAATCAGCCCCAGCATTTT
TRBJ2-5	TRBV4-1	few	-	CASSQAGLGTAWTQYF	TGCGCCAGCAGCCAAGCGGGGCTGGGGACGGCTTGGACCCAGTACTTC
TRBJ2-7	TRBV7-2	many	-	CASSLAGGDSYEQYF	TGTGCCAGCAGCTTAGCAGGGGGAGACTCCTACGAGCAGTACTTC
TRBJ1-4	TRBV12-3/TRBV12-4	few	-	CASSRVGKNEKLFF	TGTGCCAGCAGCCGAGTGGGGAAGAATGAAAAACTGTTTTTT
TRBJ2-7	TRBV24-1	few	-	CATSDTGIGEQYF	TGTGCCACCAGTGACACCGGTATCGGAGAGCAGTACTTC
TRBJ1-1	TRBV7-9	-	-	CASSLGRGGTEAFF	TGTGCCAGCAGCTTAGGTAGAGGCGGCACTGAAGCTTTCTTT
TRBJ2-1	TRBV11-2	-	TRBD1	CASSLAQQGAVDEQFF	TGTGCCAGCAGCTTAGCCCAACAGGGGGCGGTGGATGAGCAGTTCTTC
TRBJ1-2	TRBV7-2	few	-	CASSGRVAPYGYTF	TGTGCCAGCAGCGGCCGGGTTGCCCCCTATGGCTACACCTTC
TRBJ1-2	TRBV5-1	-	-	CASSTEGAGNYGYTF	TGCGCCAGCAGCACGGAAGGGGCCGGCAACTATGGCTACACCTTC
TRBJ2-1	TRBV5-1	few	-	CASSLEVGRDEQFF	TGCGCCAGCAGCTTGGAAGTGGGTCGGGATGAGCAGTTCTTC
TRBJ2-7	TRBV5-1	few	-	CASRELDSVYEQYF	TGCGCCAGCAGAGAGTTAGACAGCGTCTACGAGCAGTACTTC
TRBJ2-1	TRBV11-1	many	-	CASEGGYNEQFF	TGTGCCAGCGAAGGAGGGTACAATGAGCAGTTCTTC
TRBJ1-2	TRBV7-8	-	TRBD1	CASSLDGMTGSYGYTF	TGTGCCAGCAGCTTAGACGGGATGACAGGGAGCTATGGCTACACCTTC
TRBJ2-1	TRBV15	many	-	CATARHNEQFF	TGTGCCACCGCTAGACACAATGAGCAGTTCTTC
TRBJ2-7	TRBV20-1	-	-	CSARVAGQVYEQYF	TGCAGTGCTAGAGTAGCGGGACAGGTCTACGAGCAGTACTTC
TRBJ2-4	TRBV5-8	few	-	CASSGVLVLDIQYF	TGTGCCAGCAGCGGGGTATTGGTTTTGGACATTCAGTACTTC
TRBJ2-5	TRBV7-8	-	-	CASSLLGARQQETQYF	TGTGCCAGCAGCTTATTGGGCGCTAGACAGCAAGAGACCCAGTACTTC
TRBJ2-3	TRBV29-1	few	TRBD2	CSVDASGLSYTQYF	TGCAGCGTTGACGCTAGCGGCCTCTCGTATACGCAGTATTTT
TRBJ2-3	TRBV5-5	few	-	CASSLEGTKYF	TGTGCCAGCAGCTTGGAGGGGACGAAGTATTTT
TRBJ1-2	TRBV12-3/TRBV12-4	-	-	CASSLTLGGSYGYTF	TGTGCCAGCAGTCTCACCTTGGGGGGATCCTATGGCTACACCTTC
TRBJ2-7	TRBV3-1	-	-	CASSQEGSGEQYF	TGTGCCAGCAGCCAAGAGGGTTCGGGAGAGCAGTACTTC
TRBJ2-1	TRBV5-6	-	TRBD2	CASSGGGFYYNEQFF	TGTGCCAGCAGTGGGGGGGGGTTCTACTACAATGAGCAGTTCTTC
TRBJ1-5	TRBV5-5	-	-	CASSPIIIGQPQHF	TGTGCCAGCAGCCCCATCATTATAGGTCAGCCCCAGCATTTT
TRBJ2-5	TRBV5-1	-	-	CASSFPGLETQYF	TGCGCCAGCAGCTTCCCCGGACTAGAGACCCAGTACTTC
TRBJ2-2	TRBV29-1	few	-	CSVGVGVHTGELFF	TGCAGCGTTGGGGTGGGGGTCCACACCGGGGAGCTGTTTTTT
TRBJ2-5	TRBV29-1	-	-	CSASGWRGPLGTQYF	TGCAGCGCTTCAGGGTGGCGGGGGCCCCTCGGGACCCAGTACTTC
TRBJ2-2	TRBV20-1	-	-	CSAREGPQAPANTGELFF	TGCAGTGCTAGAGAGGGACCGCAGGCCCCCGCGAACACCGGGGAGCTGTTTTTT
TRBJ2-3	TRBV3-1	-	-	CASSQVWDRADTQYF	TGTGCCAGCAGCCAAGTGTGGGACCGAGCAGATACGCAGTATTTT